The 25 T cell receptor beta chains below come from one sample, sequenced in a study of blood T cell repertoires in COVID-19. Assay used: immunoSEQ multiplex PCR; TCRdb lists only in-frame clones, some missing. The top ten hold over 10% of the sample, which has roughly 70,000 clones, around 90% seen once. Sequenced sample: peripheral blood. The receptors originated from a human donor with active COVID-19. The donor label of this sample is uncertain.

V usage is TRBV10-2 and J usage is TRBJ2-1; 9 bases match TRBD1. Trimming at V came to 0 bases and at J to 9 bases, leaving 9 bases not matched to a gene. Germline assignment: CDR1 WSHSY and CDR2 SAAADI. This CDR3 region has 16 residues. The CDR3 sequence: CASSESYGTGRVEQFF. CDR3 sequence (DNA): TGCGCCAGCAGTGAGTCTTATGGGACAGGGAGAGTTGAGCAGTTCTTC.

The chain carries TRBV7-9 and TRBJ1-1; tentative D call: TRBD1 (5 bases). The germline CDR1 and CDR2 sequences are SEHNR and FQNEAQ (reference sequence). CDR3 size: 15 residues. V lost 0 bases and J 4 bases, leaving 12 bases between the germline ends. The CDR3 DNA sequence: TGTGCCAGCAGCTTAGCCCAGGGCTCGGTCACTGAAGCTTTCTTT. Translated, it gives CASSLAQGSVTEAFF.

The chain combines TRBV27 with TRBJ2-3, with 7 nucleotides matching TRBD2. The CDR3 totals 15 residues. CDR1 is MNHEY and CDR2 is SMNVEV in the germline V gene (reference sequence). V was pared by 6 bases and J by 6 bases, with 12 bases of the junction left unmatched. The CDR3 bases are TGTGCCAGCAGGGAGATACTAGCGAAGGCGGATACGCAGTATTTT. Translation: CASREILAKADTQYF.

By frequency in the sample, this clone is large. The V gene is TRBV13, the J gene TRBJ2-7; D remains ambiguous. There are 14 residues in the CDR3. Germline V gene sequence: CDR1 PRHDT, CDR2 FYEKMQ (reference sequence). V shed 4 bases and J shed 2 bases, with 12 bases lying between them. The CDR3 DNA is TGTGCCAGCAGCTCCTCCTCGCTAGCCTACGAGCAGTACTTC. Encoded protein: CASSSSSLAYEQYF. The complete variable domain, with remaining parts taken from reference TRBV13 and TRBJ2-7, reads AAGVIQSPRHLIKEKRETATLKCYPIPRHDTVYWYQQGPGQDPQFLISFYEKMQSDKGSIPDRFSAQQFSDYHSELNMSSLELGDSALYFCASSSSSLAYEQYFGPGTRLTVT.

As DNA, the CDR3 is TGTGCCAGTAGTATAGACACCTTTGGGACTAGGGGCAATGAGCAGTTCTTC. Translated: CASSIDTFGTRGNEQFF. The V call is TRBV19, the J call TRBJ2-1, with 8 bases lining up with TRBD2. The CDR3 runs to 17 residues. Germline V gene data show CDR1 as LNHDA and CDR2 as SQIVND (reference sequence). After removal of 0 bases from V and 6 bases from J, the junction contained 10 bases not matched to a gene. Using reference TRBV19 and TRBJ2-1 for the parts outside the CDR3, the full variable domain is DGGITQSPKYLFRKEGQNVTLSCEQNLNHDAMYWYRQDPGQGLRLIYYSQIVNDFQKGDIAEGYSVSREKKESFPLTVTSAQKNPTAFYLCASSIDTFGTRGNEQFFGPGTRLTVL.

The chain combines TRBV7-8 with TRBJ2-7; TRBD1 agrees at 10 bases. Germline V gene sequence: CDR1 SGHVS, CDR2 FQNEAQ. The CDR3 has 14 residues. The J segment lost 11 bases and the V segment lost 0 bases, leaving 7 bases of the junction unmatched. The chain's CDR3 is CASSLAPGQGQEYF. The CDR3 nucleotides read TGTGCCAGCAGCTTAGCTCCGGGACAGGGGCAGGAGTACTTC.

This clone appeared a single time. V and J are TRBV4-3 and TRBJ1-2; maybe TRBD1 (6 bases). The CDR3 sequence is 14 residues long. Germline V gene data show CDR1 as LGHNA and CDR2 as YSLEER. V was pared by 2 bases and J by 8 bases, with 15 bases between. CDR3 coding DNA: TGCGCCAGCAGCCAACCAGGGGTGCCTCTCGGCTACACCTTC. Amino acid sequence: CASSQPGVPLGYTF.

The gene calls are TRBV28 and TRBJ1-6; a weak D match, TRBD1 (5 bases). V dropped 4 bases and J dropped 7 bases, with 8 bases sitting between them. Germline V lookup: CDR1 MDHEN, CDR2 SYDVKM. This CDR3 is 13 amino acids long. The CDR3 nucleotides are TGTGCCAGCAGTTCCGACAGCAATTCACCCCTCCACTTT. It translates to CASSSDSNSPLHF.

The V call is TRBV2, the J call TRBJ2-1; D is perhaps TRBD2 (5 bases). The V end lost 6 bases, the J end lost 0 bases, and 9 bases lay between the germline ends. Germline lookup yields CDR1 SNHLY and CDR2 FYNNEI. The CDR3 sequence is 14 residues long. Written as DNA, the CDR3 is TGTGCCAGCAGAGAGGGAAGCTCCTACAATGAGCAGTTCTTC. It is translated as CASREGSSYNEQFF.

As regards this clone: Other DNA sequences within the sample encode an identical CDR3. The chain carries TRBV18 and TRBJ1-5; D is possibly TRBD1 (6 bases). V was clipped by 1 base and J by 2 bases, with 6 bases between them. Germline CDR1 KGHSH, CDR2 LQKENI. CDR3 length: 14 amino acids. The CDR3 DNA reads as TGTGCCAGCTCACCACAGGGGGGCAATCAGCCCCAGCATTTT. Protein product: CASSPQGGNQPQHF.

V usage is TRBV27 and J usage is TRBJ1-4, with a tentative D call TRBD1 (6 bases). The CDR3 spans 14 residues. Trimming shortened V by 5 bases and J by 7 bases, and 14 bases separated the two germline ends. Germline CDR1 is MNHEY and CDR2 is SMNVEV (reference sequence). CDR3 DNA: TGTGCCAGCAGTCCGGACAGAGGGGGTGAAAAACTGTTTTTT. Protein sequence: CASSPDRGGEKLFF.

The chain employs TRBV7-2 and TRBJ2-5, with 15 nucleotides matching TRBD2. Germline-derived CDR1 and CDR2 are SGHTA and FQGNSA. This CDR3 region has 16 residues. V shed 5 bases, J shed 4 bases, and the junction held 5 bases outside the gene matches. The CDR3 protein is CASSPPGLAGGETQYF. The CDR3 coding sequence is TGTGCCAGCAGCCCCCCGGGACTAGCGGGAGGAGAGACCCAGTACTTC.

The V and J genes are TRBV28 and TRBJ1-5, with D hard to call. In germline, CDR1 is MDHEN, CDR2 SYDVKM. Between the trimmed V and J ends, which lost 7 bases and 4 bases, there was a span of 14 bases. The CDR3 has 14 residues. DNA of the CDR3: TGTGCCAGCATTCCGGGATCGAAAAATCAGCCCCAGCATTTT. It yields the protein CASIPGSKNQPQHF.

The V gene is TRBV7-2, the J gene TRBJ2-1; TRBD1 matches at 7 bases. Germline lookup yields CDR1 SGHTA and CDR2 FQGNSA. Trimming removed 8 bases from V and 5 bases from J; junction bases left unmatched: 12. The CDR3 loop spans 15 amino acids. The DNA for the CDR3 is TGTGCCAGCGGTTTTGGGACAGCCAGAGACAATGAGCAGTTCTTC. This codes for CASGFGTARDNEQFF.

The chain links TRBV11-2 to TRBJ2-1; 7 nucleotides line up with TRBD1. Germline lookup yields CDR1 SGHAT and CDR2 FQNNGV. The CDR3 covers 16 residues. V was pared by 4 bases and J by 6 bases, with 12 bases of the junction left unmatched. The CDR3, as DNA: TGTGCCAGCAGCTCAGGACCGGGACAGTTCATCAATGAGCAGTTCTTC. Translating it yields CASSSGPGQFINEQFF.

The chain joins TRBV9 to TRBJ2-5, with 7 bases fitting TRBD1. Germline lookup yields CDR1 SGDLS and CDR2 YYNGEE. This CDR3 is built from 13 residues. V lost 4 bases, J lost 3 bases, and 3 bases stayed unmatched. CDR3 DNA: TGTGCCAGCAGCATCGGGACAGAAGAGACCCAGTACTTC. Translation: CASSIGTEETQYF.

The chain joins TRBV19 to TRBJ2-7; D call uncertain. The V gene lost 0 bases and the J gene lost 0 bases, with 6 bases spanning the gap. This CDR3 has 14 residues. The germline CDR1 and CDR2 sequences are LNHDA and SQIVND (reference sequence). CDR3 bases: TGTGCCAGTAGTATAGACTTCAGCTCCTACGAGCAGTACTTC. Translated, it gives CASSIDFSSYEQYF.

The CDR3 nucleotides are TGTGCCAGCAGTTCAGGGCCATATGGCTACACCTTC. Translation: CASSSGPYGYTF. This chain joins TRBV28 and TRBJ1-2, with D perhaps matching TRBD1 (5 bases). The V end was cut by 4 bases, the J end by 5 bases, with 8 bases between. The CDR3 spans 12 residues. Germline CDR1 and CDR2: MDHEN and SYDVKM.

This chain uses TRBV28 with TRBJ2-7; TRBD1 might be the D (7 bases). This CDR3 has 15 amino acids. V lost 2 bases and J 4 bases, leaving 15 bases between the germline ends. The germline CDR1 and CDR2 sequences are MDHEN and SYDVKM. Here the CDR3 DNA reads TGTGCCAGCAGTTTAGGAGGGGGCGTTTGGTACGAGCAGTACTTC. Amino acid sequence: CASSLGGGVWYEQYF.

The V and J genes are TRBV29-1 and TRBJ2-3; 9 bases align to TRBD1. Germline V gene sequence: CDR1 SQVTM, CDR2 ANQGSEA. The CDR3 is 14 residues long. Trimming at V came to 3 bases and at J to 4 bases, leaving 5 bases not matched to a gene. The CDR3: CSVEGTGKADTQYF. Written as DNA, the CDR3 is TGCAGCGTTGAGGGGACAGGGAAGGCAGATACGCAGTATTTT.

The chain joins TRBV28 to TRBJ2-3; 8 bases agree with TRBD2. Germline V CDR1 and CDR2: MDHEN, SYDVKM. With 7 bases clipped from V and 3 bases from J, the junction kept 9 bases outside the gene matches. This CDR3 is built from 15 residues. CDR3 in amino acids: CASKASGSLTDTQYF. For the CDR3, the DNA is TGTGCCAGCAAGGCGAGCGGGAGTTTGACAGATACGCAGTATTTT.

This clone was observed a single time. The V gene is TRBV6-2 or TRBV6-3, the J gene TRBJ2-5; D gene unclear. Trimming removed 6 bases from V and 3 bases from J, with 8 bases in between. The CDR3 loop spans 12 amino acids. The germline CDR1 and CDR2 sequences are MNHEY and SVGEGT. The DNA of the CDR3 is TGTGCCAGCAGCCCAACAAAAGAGACCCAGTACTTC. This translates into CASSPTKETQYF.

This clone was counted once. This chain uses TRBV5-6 with TRBJ2-7, with 11 bases that match TRBD1. Germline V gives CDR1 SGHDT, CDR2 YYEEEE. The CDR3 contains 16 residues. V lost 2 bases, J lost 2 bases, and 6 bases stayed unmatched. Written as DNA, the CDR3 is TGTGCCAGCAGCTTTCTCCGGACAGGGGGCGCCTACGAGCAGTACTTC. As protein: CASSFLRTGGAYEQYF. The variable domain in full, with the rest retrieved from reference TRBV5-6 and TRBJ2-7, is DAGVTQSPTHLIKTRGQQVTLRCSPKSGHDTVSWYQQALGQGPQFIFQYYEEEERQRGNFPDRFSGHQFPNYSSELNVNALLLGDSALYLCASSFLRTGGAYEQYFGPGTRLTVT.

The rearrangement links TRBV19 to TRBJ2-1; 9 nucleotides agree with TRBD2. The CDR3 loop spans 14 amino acids. Germline trimming cut 9 bases from V and 6 bases from J; bases unmatched to any gene: 9. CDR1 LNHDA and CDR2 SQIVND come from the germline V gene (reference sequence). CDR3 sequence reads: CASGPGTSINEQFF. Written as DNA, the CDR3 is TGTGCCAGCGGTCCCGGGACTAGCATCAATGAGCAGTTCTTC. Drawing the rest from reference TRBV19 and TRBJ2-1, the complete variable domain is DGGITQSPKYLFRKEGQNVTLSCEQNLNHDAMYWYRQDPGQGLRLIYYSQIVNDFQKGDIAEGYSVSREKKESFPLTVTSAQKNPTAFYLCASGPGTSINEQFFGPGTRLTVL.

V is TRBV7-2 and J is TRBJ2-3; D is unresolved. The CDR3 extends over 12 amino acids. Trimming took 6 bases from V and 2 from J, leaving 6 bases between them. Germline V gene sequence: CDR1 SGHTA, CDR2 FQGNSA. This chain's CDR3 is CASSPYTDTQYF. The CDR3 coding sequence is TGTGCCAGCAGTCCCTACACAGATACGCAGTATTTT.